Presented here are 22 T cell receptor beta chains from one specimen sequenced in a study of cytomegalovirus exposure and HLA in healthy donors. Amplification used 60 Vbeta primers and 13 Jbeta primers. Assay used: immunoSEQ multiplex PCR; TCRdb lists only in-frame clones, some missing. This sample has under 250,000 clones; about 80% occur once, and the top ten carry about 2.8%. Sequencing used PBMCs. These receptors were obtained from a woman aged 25 to 39 in good health and CMV-seronegative.

V usage is TRBV27 and J usage is TRBJ2-7; D gene unclear. The CDR3 runs to 13 residues. Germline V lookup: CDR1 MNHEY, CDR2 SMNVEV (reference sequence). V was shortened by 3 bases and J by 3 bases, with 9 bases between the two germline ends. CDR3 residues: CASSFRGNYEQYF. The CDR3 DNA reads as TGTGCCAGCAGTTTTAGAGGTAACTACGAGCAGTACTTC.

The chain uses TRBV4-1 and TRBJ2-2, with 11 bases lining up with TRBD1. V dropped 5 bases and J dropped 4; count of bases not matched to a gene: 6. Germline V lookup: CDR1 MGHRA, CDR2 YSYEKL. CDR3 length: 16 amino acids. CDR3 region: CASSGRDRGVTGELFF. The DNA for the CDR3 is TGCGCCAGCAGCGGCCGGGACAGGGGGGTCACCGGGGAGCTGTTTTTT.

This clone was detected only once. This rearrangement joins TRBV2 to TRBJ2-3; 9 bases are a match to TRBD2. V was clipped by 10 bases and J by 4 bases; unmatched bases: 18. Looked up from germline, CDR1 is SNHLY and CDR2 is FYNNEI. This CDR3 has 17 amino acids. CDR3 in amino acids: CATSFQPRGRAPDTQYF. CDR3 sequence (DNA): TGTGCCACCTCGTTTCAACCTCGCGGGAGGGCCCCAGATACGCAGTATTTT.

The chain employs TRBV13 and TRBJ2-6; tentatively, D is TRBD1 (6 bases). The ends were cut back, 4 bases at V and 0 bases at J, with 22 bases in the middle. The length of the CDR3 is 20 residues. The germline gives CDR1 PRHDT, CDR2 FYEKMQ (reference sequence). The DNA of the CDR3 is TGTGCCAGCAGCTCGGGAACAGGGACCTCCGATTACTCTGGGGCCAACGTCCTGACTTTC. This sequence encodes CASSSGTGTSDYSGANVLTF.

Worth noting for this clone: Additional DNA sequences in this sample encode the identical CDR3. The chain employs TRBV19 and TRBJ1-2; TRBD1 agrees at 7 bases. CDR1 LNHDA and CDR2 SQIVND come from the germline V gene (reference sequence). This CDR3 contains 15 residues. Unmatched junction bases numbered 3, after V lost 2 bases and J lost 0 bases. The DNA of the CDR3 is TGTGCCAGTAGTATAAGGCAGGGGGCTAACTATGGCTACACCTTC. Translation: CASSIRQGANYGYTF.

The chain carries TRBV27 and TRBJ2-1; a possible D gene is TRBD2 (6 bases). V gave up 3 bases and J gave up 7 bases, with 25 bases separating them. The V gene's germline CDR1 is MNHEY and CDR2 SMNVEV (reference sequence). This CDR3 contains 18 residues. In DNA, the CDR3 is TGTGCCAGCAGTTTTCCGCCCACGCGGGGCCAGGTGCGGAATGAGCAGTTCTTC. It is translated as CASSFPPTRGQVRNEQFF.

The rearrangement uses TRBV19 and TRBJ1-1; 9 nucleotides align to TRBD1. V lost 3 bases, J lost 5 bases, and 4 bases stayed unmatched. Germline V lookup: CDR1 LNHDA, CDR2 SQIVND (reference sequence). This CDR3 is 14 amino acids long. The CDR3 reads CASSIRTGVTEAFF. The CDR3, as DNA: TGTGCCAGTAGTATCAGGACAGGGGTTACTGAAGCTTTCTTT.

The gene calls are TRBV27 and TRBJ2-1; perhaps TRBD2 as D (6 bases). V lost 6 bases and J lost 9, with 18 bases in between. The CDR3 sequence is 14 residues long. The germline V gene encodes CDR1 MNHEY and CDR2 SMNVEV (reference sequence). CDR3 bases: TGTGCCAGCAGCCACCAGCGGGTAACCCCTGAGCAGTTCTTC. It encodes CASSHQRVTPEQFF.

This clone was found once. The chain carries TRBV7-8 and TRBJ2-7; the D gene is possibly TRBD1 (6 bases). The CDR3 spans 13 residues. V lost 5 bases and J 9 bases, leaving 17 bases between the germline ends. Germline-derived CDR1 and CDR2 are SGHVS and FQNEAQ. The CDR3 DNA reads as TGTGCCAGCAGCCAAAGGGGACACTGGAGGCAGTACTTC. It specifies CASSQRGHWRQYF.

The J gene is TRBJ2-1, the V gene TRBV7-2, with 8 bases fitting TRBD1. V lost 6 bases and J lost 0; bases outside the gene matches: 4. This CDR3 has 15 amino acids. Germline values: CDR1 SGHTA, CDR2 FQGNSA. CDR3: CASRTGESSYNEQFF. In DNA, the CDR3 is TGTGCCAGCAGGACAGGGGAAAGCTCCTACAATGAGCAGTTCTTC. The complete variable domain, with remaining parts taken from reference TRBV7-2 and TRBJ2-1, reads GAGVSQSPSNKVTEKGKDVELRCDPISGHTALYWYRQSLGQGLEFLIYFQGNSAPDKSGLPSDRFSAERTGGSVSTLTIQRTQQEDSAVYLCASRTGESSYNEQFFGPGTRLTVL.

This chain joins TRBV15 and TRBJ1-1, with 10 nucleotides matching TRBD1. The CDR3 extends over 16 amino acids. The germline V gene encodes CDR1 LNHNV and CDR2 YYDKDF (reference sequence). With V trimmed by 0 bases and J by 1 base, 2 bases remained unmatched. CDR3 residues: CATSRERDRGNTEAFF. As DNA, the CDR3 is TGTGCCACCAGCAGAGAGCGGGACAGGGGGAACACTGAAGCTTTCTTT.

This chain uses TRBV18 with TRBJ2-1; D is perhaps TRBD1 (6 bases). The CDR3 runs to 16 residues. V lost 3 bases and J lost 4, with 16 bases in between. Germline-derived CDR1 and CDR2 are KGHSH and LQKENI. The CDR3 reads CASSPEGWGPYNEQFF. In DNA form, the CDR3 reads TGTGCCAGCTCACCGGAAGGGTGGGGGCCTTACAATGAGCAGTTCTTC.

This chain connects TRBV5-1 to TRBJ1-2; 7 bases are a match to TRBD1. The CDR3 loop spans 16 amino acids. CDR1 and CDR2 from the germline V gene are SGHRS and YFSETQ. After removal of 0 bases from V and 4 bases from J, the junction contained 9 bases not matched to a gene. The CDR3 DNA reads TGCGCCAGCAGCTTGGGACAGGGCGGTCTAGCCTATGGCTACACCTTC. The encoded protein is CASSLGQGGLAYGYTF.

The J gene is TRBJ2-5, the V gene TRBV7-9; TRBD2 aligns across 10 bases. CDR3 length equals 15 residues. Germline trimming cut 4 bases from V and 2 bases from J; bases unmatched to any gene: 4. Germline CDR1 reads SEHNR; CDR2 reads FQNEAQ (reference sequence). The CDR3 loop is CASSSTSGLQETQYF. The CDR3 DNA follows: TGTGCCAGCAGCTCGACTAGCGGGCTGCAAGAGACCCAGTACTTC.

This chain links TRBV29-1 with TRBJ1-2; D possibly corresponds to TRBD1 (5 bases). CDR3 size: 14 residues. Germline CDR1 is SQVTM and CDR2 is ANQGSEA. The V end was cut by 0 bases, the J end by 6 bases, with 14 bases between. The CDR3 sequence: CSVEDQTGDDGYTF. The CDR3 DNA is TGCAGCGTTGAAGACCAAACGGGGGACGATGGCTACACCTTC.

The chain links TRBV29-1 to TRBJ2-5; maybe TRBD2 (5 bases). The length of the CDR3 is 15 residues. CDR1 SQVTM and CDR2 ANQGSEA come from the germline V gene. V was clipped by 2 bases and J by 1 base, with 14 bases between them. CDR3 sequence reads: CSVEWPGSGQETQYF. The DNA of the CDR3 is TGCAGCGTTGAATGGCCGGGAAGCGGCCAAGAGACCCAGTACTTC.

The chain combines TRBV30 with TRBJ2-2; D is unresolved. Deletions cut 2 bases from V and 6 bases from J, with 7 bases between. CDR1 GTSNPN and CDR2 SVGIG come from the germline V gene (reference sequence). The CDR3 length is 12 residues. CDR3 in amino acids: CAWSRLPGELFF. In DNA, the CDR3 is TGTGCCTGGAGTCGACTTCCCGGGGAGCTGTTTTTT.

This clone was picked up a small number of times. The J gene is TRBJ2-1, the V gene TRBV7-9; 8 nucleotides agree with TRBD1. V was clipped by 5 bases and J by 7 bases; unmatched bases: 13. The CDR3 contains 16 residues. CDR1 is SEHNR, CDR2 FQNEAQ, per germline (reference sequence). The CDR3 is CASSARQGARRNEQFF. CDR3 coding DNA: TGTGCCAGCAGCGCCCGGCAGGGGGCGCGCCGGAATGAGCAGTTCTTC. Full variable domain (missing parts from reference TRBV7-9 and TRBJ2-1): DTGVSQNPRHKITKRGQNVTFRCDPISEHNRLYWYRQTLGQGPEFLTYFQNEAQLEKSRLLSDRFSAERPKGSFSTLEIQRTEQGDSAMYLCASSARQGARRNEQFFGPGTRLTVL.

The genes are TRBV7-2 and TRBJ1-1; D might be TRBD1 (5 bases). This CDR3 is 14 amino acids long. V lost 4 bases, J lost 3 bases, and 12 bases lay in between. Germline V gives CDR1 SGHTA, CDR2 FQGNSA. The CDR3 DNA is TGTGCCAGCAGCTCCAACTCAGGGTACACTGAAGCTTTCTTT. Translating it yields CASSSNSGYTEAFF. Based on the CDR3 plus reference TRBV7-2 and TRBJ1-1, the full variable domain is GAGVSQSPSNKVTEKGKDVELRCDPISGHTALYWYRQSLGQGLEFLIYFQGNSAPDKSGLPSDRFSAERTGGSVSTLTIQRTQQEDSAVYLCASSSNSGYTEAFFGQGTRLTVV.

This clone has just one count. The chain recombines TRBV6-1 with TRBJ1-5; D not certain. The CDR3 contains 12 residues. Trimming pared 5 bases from V and 3 bases from J, leaving 5 bases between. Germline-derived CDR1 and CDR2 are MNHNS and SASEGT. The CDR3 protein is CASSPLNQPQHF. The DNA of the CDR3 is TGTGCCAGCAGTCCCCTCAATCAGCCCCAGCATTTT.

The V gene is TRBV5-5, the J gene TRBJ2-3; no firm D call. Germline CDR1 SGHKS, CDR2 YYEKEE (reference sequence). V was shortened by 0 bases and J by 4 bases, with 15 bases between the two germline ends. The CDR3 has 16 amino acids. The CDR3 loop reads CASSLDTGFGSDTQYF. The CDR3 region has the DNA TGTGCCAGCAGCTTGGATACCGGGTTTGGTTCAGATACGCAGTATTTT.

The chain has TRBV11-2 and TRBJ1-1, with TRBD1 as a possible D gene (6 bases). The V end lost 8 bases, the J end lost 4 bases, and 17 bases lay between the germline ends. CDR3 length equals 14 residues. Germline assignment: CDR1 SGHAT and CDR2 FQNNGV. CDR3 protein: CASQKLTGITEAFF. CDR3 nucleotides: TGTGCCAGCCAAAAATTAACAGGGATCACTGAAGCTTTCTTT.